This is a list of T cell receptor beta chains from one sample in a study of cytomegalovirus exposure and HLA in healthy donors. The method was immunoSEQ multiplex PCR; TCRdb's version includes in-frame clones alone and lacks a portion of them. The data contain around 190,000 clones, about three quarters of them seen just once; the ten biggest clones take up around 5.4%. The sequencing input was PBMCs. These receptors came from a man aged 35-49 years in good health and CMV-seronegative. Both conserved end residues are part of each CDR3. D genes are given only for firm matches. Expanded clones get a size class; other rows say once, few or many, or leave the size out.

CDR3nt	CDR3aa	v_gene	j_gene	d_gene	abundance
TGTGCCAGCAGCTCGACAGGGGCAAACTATGGCTACACCTTC	CASSSTGANYGYTF	TRBV7-9	TRBJ1-2	TRBD1	-
TGTGCCAGCAGCTTGAATGTAGGGGTGTACGAGCAGTACTTC	CASSLNVGVYEQYF	TRBV5-4	TRBJ2-7	-	-
TGTGCCAGCAGCTCGACAGGCTCCTACAATGAGCAGTTCTTC	CASSSTGSYNEQFF	TRBV7-9	TRBJ2-1	-	-
TGTGCCATCAGCCGGACAGTTTTGGCCGAGCAGTACTTC	CAISRTVLAEQYF	TRBV10-3	TRBJ2-7	-	-
TGCGCCAGCAGCCCGTCGACTAGCGTAGATACGCAGTATTTT	CASSPSTSVDTQYF	TRBV4-1	TRBJ2-3	TRBD2	-
TGCGCCAGCAGCCAAGATCAGGGGTACTATGGCTACACCTTC	CASSQDQGYYGYTF	TRBV4-3	TRBJ1-2	-	-
TGTGCCAGCAGTGATCCGCGAGGTCCCTACGGTAATGAGCAGTTCTTC	CASSDPRGPYGNEQFF	TRBV27	TRBJ2-1	-	-
TGTGCCAGCAGCGTACTAGGGGGAGATACGCAGTATTTT	CASSVLGGDTQYF	TRBV9	TRBJ2-3	-	once
TGTGCCAGCAGCTTAGGACAGGTGGTAGGTAATGAGCAGTTCTTC	CASSLGQVVGNEQFF	TRBV7-9	TRBJ2-1	-	-
TGTGCCAGCAGTTTATCAGGGGCCACAGAGAGCAATCAGCCCCAGCATTTT	CASSLSGATESNQPQHF	TRBV27	TRBJ1-5	-	-
TGTGCCAGCAGCTTAGGGACAGACTATGGCTACACCTTC	CASSLGTDYGYTF	TRBV7-9	TRBJ1-2	-	-
TGCGCCAGCAGTGAAACACTAGCCCCAGATACGCAGTATTTT	CASSETLAPDTQYF	TRBV10-2	TRBJ2-3	-	-
TGTGCCAGCAGCCCCCAGGGAGGATATAACTATGGCTACACCTTC	CASSPQGGYNYGYTF	TRBV9	TRBJ1-2	-	-
TGTGCCAGCAGTGAAGCGCAGAGGGCCTACGAGCAGTACTTC	CASSEAQRAYEQYF	TRBV6-1	TRBJ2-7	-	-
TGTGCCAGTAGTATAGCAGGGGGGACCGGGGAGCTGTTTTTT	CASSIAGGTGELFF	TRBV19	TRBJ2-2	-	-
TGTGCCAGCAGCCTACGCAGGACAGATACGCAGTATTTT	CASSLRRTDTQYF	TRBV11-3	TRBJ2-3	-	-
TGTGCCAGCAGCGCAACACCGGAGGAAAGCGAGCAGTACTTC	CASSATPEESEQYF	TRBV11-2	TRBJ2-7	-	-
TGTGCCAGCAGACCAACAGCTTACTACGAGCAGTACTTC	CASRPTAYYEQYF	TRBV2	TRBJ2-7	-	-
TGTGCCAGCAGCGCGGGGACCACGCCCGGGGAGCTGTTTTTT	CASSAGTTPGELFF	TRBV5-4	TRBJ2-2	-	once
TGTGCCAGTAGTTTCGGACTAGCGGGGTTGAGTGAGCAGTTCTTC	CASSFGLAGLSEQFF	TRBV19	TRBJ2-1	TRBD2	-
TGTTCCAGCAGCTCTCCTGACAGGGTGGAAACTACCGGGGAGCTGTTTTTT	CSSSSPDRVETTGELFF	TRBV7-9	TRBJ2-2	TRBD1	-
TGTGCCACCAGCACGGAGGTGGGCTATGGCTACACCTTC	CATSTEVGYGYTF	TRBV15	TRBJ1-2	-	-
TGTGCCAGCAGTGTAGGGACTAGCGGATACACAGATACGCAGTATTTT	CASSVGTSGYTDTQYF	TRBV6-1	TRBJ2-3	TRBD2	-
TGTGCCTGGAGTGTCCCAACTATACGGCAGTTCTTC	CAWSVPTIRQFF	TRBV30	TRBJ2-1	-	-
TGCGCCAGCAGCCAAGACCCGGCAGGGTACCCTCCTGAAGCTTTCTTT	CASSQDPAGYPPEAFF	TRBV4-1	TRBJ1-1	-	once
TGTGCCAGTGCCGGGACAGGAAGGGCCAATGAGCAGTTCTTC	CASAGTGRANEQFF	TRBV19	TRBJ2-1	TRBD1	-
TGTGCCAGCTCACCTCCACAGCCCCAAGAGACCCAGTACTTC	CASSPPQPQETQYF	TRBV18	TRBJ2-5	-	-
TGTGCCAGCAGCCACAAGGGGCAGGGGGATCAGCCCCAGCATTTT	CASSHKGQGDQPQHF	TRBV6-1	TRBJ1-5	TRBD1	-
TGTGCCAGCTCGCCTACAGGGGCAAGCAATCAGCCCCAGCATTTT	CASSPTGASNQPQHF	TRBV18	TRBJ1-5	TRBD1	-
TGTGCCAGTAGTCCAACAGGGGGGCACCAAGAGACCCAGTACTTC	CASSPTGGHQETQYF	TRBV19	TRBJ2-5	TRBD1	-
TGTGCCAGCAGCTTAGTAGGCGAACTGGGCCGAGGCTACACCTTC	CASSLVGELGRGYTF	TRBV7-9	TRBJ1-2	-	few
TGTGCCAGCAGCCGCTCCGGGACTAGCGGCTCCTACAATGAGCAGTTCTTC	CASSRSGTSGSYNEQFF	TRBV7-8	TRBJ2-1	TRBD2	-
TGCGCCAGCAGCCCCGATACTAGCGGGGGACTCACAGATACGCAGTATTTT	CASSPDTSGGLTDTQYF	TRBV5-1	TRBJ2-3	TRBD2	-
TGTGCCAGCAGCTCGGGTGTGGAGGGTCAGCCCCAGCATTTT	CASSSGVEGQPQHF	TRBV5-4	TRBJ1-5	-	-
TGTGCCAGCAGCCCTTCCTATGGCTACACCTTC	CASSPSYGYTF	TRBV7-9	TRBJ1-2	-	once
TGTGCCAGCAGCTTGGCGGGGAGAGACACTGAAGCTTTCTTT	CASSLAGRDTEAFF	TRBV5-8	TRBJ1-1	-	few
TGCGCCAGCAGATTAGCGGAGAAGAACACCGGGGAGCTGTTTTTT	CASRLAEKNTGELFF	TRBV5-1	TRBJ2-2	-	-
TGTGCCAGCGGCGGGACTAGAGGGAATGAGCAGTTCTTC	CASGGTRGNEQFF	TRBV7-2	TRBJ2-1	TRBD2	-
TGCAGCGTCGCTCAGCGGGGGAGCCCCTGGGAATACAATGAGCAGTTCTTC	CSVAQRGSPWEYNEQFF	TRBV29-1	TRBJ2-1	TRBD2	-
TGTGCCAGCAGCTTAGTATTGAACACTGAAGCTTTCTTT	CASSLVLNTEAFF	TRBV7-9	TRBJ1-1	-	few
TGTGCCAGCAGTCTACAGGGCAACTATGGCTACACCTTC	CASSLQGNYGYTF	TRBV27	TRBJ1-2	-	-
TGTGCCAGCTCTGCAGGACAGGGAGTATCCACTGAAGCTTTCTTT	CASSAGQGVSTEAFF	TRBV18	TRBJ1-1	TRBD1	once
TGTGCCAGCAGCTTAGGAGCGGGGGAAGCAGATACGCAGTATTTT	CASSLGAGEADTQYF	TRBV7-9	TRBJ2-3	TRBD2	-
TGCGCCAGCAGCCAAGCCCAGGGGACCCGACAACAAGGCTACACCTTC	CASSQAQGTRQQGYTF	TRBV4-3	TRBJ1-2	-	-
TGTGCCAGCAGTGGTTCAGGGGGGACAGATACGCAGTATTTT	CASSGSGGTDTQYF	TRBV6-1	TRBJ2-3	-	-
TGTGCCAGCAGCGTAGCGGCAGGCACTGGTGTAGGCTCCTACGAGCAGTACTTC	CASSVAAGTGVGSYEQYF	TRBV9	TRBJ2-7	-	once
TGTGCCAGTAGCGGCAGTGGAGACACTGAAGCTTTCTTT	CASSGSGDTEAFF	TRBV19	TRBJ1-1	-	-
TGTGCCAGCAGTTTCTTCGGGACAGGGAAGACTTTCTTT	CASSFFGTGKTFF	TRBV27	TRBJ1-1	TRBD1	-
TGCGCCAGCAGCCAAGATTATGCAGCGGGAGGGTCCTACAATGAGCAGTTCTTC	CASSQDYAAGGSYNEQFF	TRBV4-3	TRBJ2-1	TRBD2	-
TGTGCCAGCAGTTATCAGAATGAGCAGTTCTTC	CASSYQNEQFF	TRBV6-5	TRBJ2-1	-	-